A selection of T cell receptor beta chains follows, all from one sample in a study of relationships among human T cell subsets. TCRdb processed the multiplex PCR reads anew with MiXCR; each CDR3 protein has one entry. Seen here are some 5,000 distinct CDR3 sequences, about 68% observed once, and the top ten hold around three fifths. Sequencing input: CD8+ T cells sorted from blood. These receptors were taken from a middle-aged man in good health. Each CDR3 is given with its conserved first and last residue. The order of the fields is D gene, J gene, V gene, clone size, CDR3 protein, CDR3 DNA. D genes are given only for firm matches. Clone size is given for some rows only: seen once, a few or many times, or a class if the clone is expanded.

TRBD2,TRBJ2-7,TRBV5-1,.,CASRPLAGVGEQYF,TGCGCCAGCAGGCCACTAGCGGGAGTAGGAGAGCAGTACTTC
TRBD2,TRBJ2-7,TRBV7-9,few,CASSLDLAAPYEQYF,TGTGCCAGCAGCTTAGACCTAGCGGCCCCCTACGAGCAGTACTTC
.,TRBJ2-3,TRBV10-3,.,CAIRVDSTDTQYF,TGTGCCATCAGGGTGGACAGCACAGATACGCAGTATTTT
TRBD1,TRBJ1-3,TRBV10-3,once,CAISRDSTNTIYF,TGTGCCATCAGTCGGGACAGTACGAACACCATATATTTT
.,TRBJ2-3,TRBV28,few,CASSFQRYTDTQYF,TGTGCCAGCAGTTTCCAGCGGTACACAGATACGCAGTATTTT
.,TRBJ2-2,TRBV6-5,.,CASSWGTGELFF,TGTGCCAGCAGTTGGGGTACCGGGGAGCTGTTTTTT
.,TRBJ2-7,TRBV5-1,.,CASSLAGGPYEQYF,TGCGCCAGCAGCTTGGCTGGAGGGCCCTACGAGCAGTACTTC
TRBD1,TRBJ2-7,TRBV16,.,CASSHFGTGGYEQYF,TGTGCCAGCAGCCATTTCGGGACAGGGGGCTACGAGCAGTACTTC
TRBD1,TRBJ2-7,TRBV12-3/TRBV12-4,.,CASSFPTGTGTYEQYF,TGTGCCAGCAGTTTCCCTACCGGGACAGGGACCTACGAGCAGTACTTC
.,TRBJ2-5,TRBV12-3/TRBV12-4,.,CASSLGVQETQYF,TGTGCCAGCAGTTTGGGAGTTCAAGAGACCCAGTACTTC
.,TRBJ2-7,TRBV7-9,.,CASSSEGRGRRSYEQYF,TGTGCCAGCAGCTCCGAGGGTAGGGGGAGGCGGTCCTACGAGCAGTACTTC
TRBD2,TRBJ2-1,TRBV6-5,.,CASSYIRLAGPNEQFF,TGTGCCAGCAGTTACATCCGACTAGCGGGACCCAATGAGCAGTTCTTC
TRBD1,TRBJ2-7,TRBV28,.,CASRDRGYEQYF,TGTGCCAGCAGGGACAGGGGGTACGAGCAGTACTTC
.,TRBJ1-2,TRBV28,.,CASSPLTVNYGYTF,TGTGCCAGCAGCCCGCTGACTGTTAACTATGGCTACACCTTC
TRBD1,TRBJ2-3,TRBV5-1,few,CASSLEGATDTQYF,TGCGCCAGCAGCTTGGAGGGGGCCACAGATACGCAGTATTTT
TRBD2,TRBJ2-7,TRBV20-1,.,CSASGASGNYEQYF,TGCAGTGCTAGCGGGGCTAGCGGTAACTACGAGCAGTACTTC
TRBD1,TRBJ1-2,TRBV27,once,CASSRGQYYGYTF,TGTGCCAGCAGTCGGGGACAGTACTATGGCTACACCTTC
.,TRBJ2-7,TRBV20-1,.,CSALAGAGAHEQYF,TGCAGTGCCCTAGCAGGGGCTGGGGCCCACGAGCAGTACTTC
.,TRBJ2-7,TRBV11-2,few,CASSLVRRAPYEQYF,TGTGCCAGCAGCTTAGTAAGGCGAGCCCCCTACGAGCAGTACTTC
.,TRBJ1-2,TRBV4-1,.,CASSPQGTVYGYTF,TGCGCCAGCAGCCCCCAGGGGACGGTCTATGGCTACACCTTC
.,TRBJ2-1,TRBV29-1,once,CSVEGTDYNEQFF,TGCAGCGTTGAAGGGACAGACTACAATGAGCAGTTCTTC
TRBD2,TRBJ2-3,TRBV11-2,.,CASSRLAESTDTQYF,TGTGCCAGCAGCAGGCTAGCGGAGAGCACAGATACGCAGTATTTT
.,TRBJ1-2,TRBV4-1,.,CASSQDRLGPGYTF,TGCGCCAGCAGCCAAGATCGGTTGGGTCCCGGCTACACCTTC
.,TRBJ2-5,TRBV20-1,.,CSAIPRETQYF,TGCAGTGCTATCCCTCGGGAGACCCAGTACTTC
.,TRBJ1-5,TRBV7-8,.,CASSLAWAEDSNQPQHF,TGTGCCAGCAGCTTAGCCTGGGCGGAGGATAGCAATCAGCCCCAGCATTTT
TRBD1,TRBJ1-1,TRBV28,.,CASSLSQGVTEAFF,TGTGCCAGCAGTTTAAGTCAGGGGGTCACTGAAGCTTTCTTT
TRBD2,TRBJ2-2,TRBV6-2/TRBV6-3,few,CASSYGAGGGTGELFF,TGTGCCAGCAGTTACGGGGCGGGAGGAGGCACCGGGGAGCTGTTTTTT
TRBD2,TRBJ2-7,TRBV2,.,CASRASGRGSSYEQYF,TGTGCCAGCAGAGCCTCGGGGCGGGGGAGCTCCTACGAGCAGTACTTC